The entry below gives a single T cell receptor (beta chain) sequence along with its context. The antigen is unknown. This entry comes from a study of OX40 agonist ivuxolimab in advanced cancers. Study as a whole: Recorded diagnoses for dose-escalation patients were hepatocellular carcinoma, melanoma, renal cell or head and neck cancer. Mean age approximately 59 years, range 23 to 79; 82.7% male.

Points from the study as a whole: Determination of antigen specificity was not performed for the expanded peripheral T cells.

Measured with immunoSEQ multiplex PCR; TCRdb has only the in-frame clones, and not every one. The profile covers 53,000 or so clones, with nearly 80% appearing a single time and 2% to 2.5% taken by the ten largest. The receptor's source is an adult with an advanced solid tumor such as melanoma, head and neck, liver or kidney cancer. Material: CD4+ or CD8+ T cells sorted from blood, obtained in a trial of the OX40 agonist ivuxolimab.

As DNA, the CDR3 is TGTGCCAGCAGCCCGCCCCAGGGGCCCTACTATGGCTACACCTTC. It is translated as CASSPPQGPYYGYTF. The chain employs TRBV6-6 and TRBJ1-2; weak D call: TRBD1 (6 bases). Between the trimmed V and J ends, which lost 6 bases and 3 bases, there was a span of 17 bases. This CDR3 is 15 amino acids long. Germline CDR1 and CDR2: MNHNY and SVGAGI (reference sequence).